This T cell receptor beta chain was identified in a study of blood T cell repertoires in COVID-19. The length of the CDR3 is 14 residues. The V and J ends lost 5 bases and 6 bases respectively, with 14 bases between them. Germline loops: CDR1 SGHTA, CDR2 FQGNSA. The assay was immunoSEQ multiplex PCR, and TCRdb's table has in-frame clones only and misses some. The table records 40,000 to 45,000 clones, around nine tenths of them present only once. The sample was peripheral blood. The rearrangement uses TRBV7-2 and TRBJ1-5; D unresolved. This TCR derives from a human donor in a cohort sampled during active COVID-19. This CDR3 reads CASSTTPGGQPQHF. CDR3 bases: TGTGCCAGCAGCACAACCCCGGGAGGTCAGCCCCAGCATTTT.